This T cell receptor (beta chain) originates from a study of T cells after yellow fever vaccination. Study information: It was SMART-Seq v4 Ultra Low Input that prepared the fractions with low cell numbers.

This clonotype was seen at least ten times. The antigen is undetermined. V lost 5 bases and J lost 3, with 17 bases in between. The CDR3 extends over 15 amino acids. Per the germline V gene, CDR1 is PRHDT and CDR2 is FYEKMQ (reference sequence). Study-level findings and limits: Clones that expanded after primary vaccination mostly reappeared after the booster (96% CD4, approximately 87% CD8).

Universal primer sites and UMIs were introduced during 5'RACE template-switching synthesis of TCR cDNA. A single record per CDR3 protein comes from TCRdb applying MiXCR to the 5' RACE reads. The sample has roughly 240,000 distinct CDR3 sequences; 6.5% to 7.5% are singletons. The sequencing here drew on CD4+ T cells sorted from PBMCs, taken on the day of the yellow fever booster vaccination. This receptor was taken from a man aged 25 to 40 who received the YFV17D yellow fever vaccine. The genes are TRBV13 and TRBJ2-7, with D possibly being TRBD2 (5 bases). CDR3 DNA: TGTGCCAGCAGCATGATGGGGAGACGGGACTACGAGCAGTACTTC. Encoded protein: CASSMMGRRDYEQYF.